This TCR beta chain was retrieved from a study of cytomegalovirus exposure and HLA in healthy donors. General study results and limits: Cytomegalovirus-associated status was assigned to 150 to 200 TCR beta chains.

Measured with immunoSEQ multiplex PCR; TCRdb has only the in-frame clones, and not every one. The sample carries about 110,000 clones, about 86% recorded once. In regard to this clone: Its matching antigen is unknown.

Germline V CDR1 and CDR2: ENHRY, SYGVKD. The CDR3 extends over 14 amino acids. Trimming cost V 6 bases and J 5 bases; bases outside gene matches: 6. Specimen: PBMCs. This receptor was obtained from a woman between 18 and 29 years old in good health and CMV-seropositive. This chain links TRBV10-3 with TRBJ1-4, with 7 positions matching TRBD1. The DNA for the CDR3 is TGTGCCATCAGAAAGACAGGGAGAAATGAAAAACTGTTTTTT. This sequence encodes CAIRKTGRNEKLFF.